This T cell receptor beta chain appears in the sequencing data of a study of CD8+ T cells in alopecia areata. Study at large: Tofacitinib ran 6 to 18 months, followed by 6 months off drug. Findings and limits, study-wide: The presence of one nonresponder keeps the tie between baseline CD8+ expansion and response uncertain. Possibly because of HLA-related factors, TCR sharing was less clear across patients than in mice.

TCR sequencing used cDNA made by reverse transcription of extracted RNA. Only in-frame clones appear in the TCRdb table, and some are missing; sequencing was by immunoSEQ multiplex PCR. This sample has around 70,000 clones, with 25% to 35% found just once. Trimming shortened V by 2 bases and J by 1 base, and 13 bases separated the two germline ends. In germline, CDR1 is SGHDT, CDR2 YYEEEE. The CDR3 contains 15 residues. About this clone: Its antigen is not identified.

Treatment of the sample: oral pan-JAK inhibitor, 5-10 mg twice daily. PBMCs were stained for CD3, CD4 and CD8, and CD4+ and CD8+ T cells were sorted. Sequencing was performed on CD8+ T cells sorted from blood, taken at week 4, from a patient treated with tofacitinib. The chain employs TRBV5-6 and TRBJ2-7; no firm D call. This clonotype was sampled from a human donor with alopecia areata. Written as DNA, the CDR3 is TGTGCCAGCAGCTTCGTGCCGCCGAATTCCTACGAGCAGTACTTC. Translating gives CASSFVPPNSYEQYF.